This T cell receptor beta chain was documented in a study of T cell repertoires in cytomegalovirus infection. Background on the study: Selection of CMV epitopes for the study included recently identified HLA-C-restricted and well-studied HLA-B-restricted ones.

This clonotype appeared a few times. The antigen remains unidentified. CDR1 and CDR2 (germline): SGHTA, FQGNSA. V was clipped by 3 bases and J by 0 bases, with 12 bases between them. The CDR3 length is 15 residues. MiXCR, run by TCRdb on the reads, gives a single entry per CDR3 protein. The sample consists of 550,000 to 700,000 distinct CDR3 sequences, roughly 43% of them appearing once. Points from the study as a whole: There were HLA-C-restricted CMV-specific TCR beta clonotypes dominating the ex vivo response.

This chain links TRBV7-2 with TRBJ2-7; TRBD1 might be the D (5 bases). The sample consisted of cultured PBMCs, taken from culture after CMV antigen stimulation. The TCR was taken from a human donor in good health (CMV status not recorded). Some clones in this sample may be carry-over from other donors' samples. In DNA form, the CDR3 reads TGTGCCAGCAGCTTCGACAGCGACGTCTCCTACGAGCAGTACTTC. It specifies CASSFDSDVSYEQYF.